Each of the 9 T cell receptor beta chains below was sequenced from the same sample in a study of T cells in localized non-small cell lung cancer (dated by TCRdb to the early 2020s). Libraries came from the immunoSEQ multiplex PCR assay. Entries here come from immuneACCESS through TCRdb and include only in-frame sequences with V and J called. Some clones fail to appear in such tables; in the studies checked, an unresolved V gene covers under half of the shortfall, and the cause of the remainder is unknown. The sample contains 50,000 to 55,000 clones, roughly 83% of them found a single time. The ten most abundant clones make up approximately 17% of the sample. The sequences come from peripheral blood mononuclear cells, collected before any cancer treatment. These receptors were taken from a man between 40 and 69 years old with stage III lung adenocarcinoma.

The rearrangement links TRBV7-3 to TRBJ1-2; D is possibly TRBD1 (6 bases). Germline lookup yields CDR1 SGHTA and CDR2 FQGTGA. V was pared by 2 bases and J by 6 bases, with 7 bases between. The CDR3 has 12 amino acids. CDR3 in DNA: TGTGCCAGCAGCTTACCAGGGGATGGCTACACCTTC. Encoded protein: CASSLPGDGYTF.

The chain links TRBV10-3 to TRBJ1-1, with a weak D call TRBD1 (6 bases). Trimming left V 7 bases short and J 1 base short, with 16 bases between. The germline gives CDR1 ENHRY, CDR2 SYGVKD. The CDR3 totals 15 residues. CDR3 coding DNA: TGTGCCATCACCCCAACCCCGGACAGGAACACTGAAGCTTTCTTT. Its translation is CAITPTPDRNTEAFF.

The chain combines TRBV19 with TRBJ1-2; 9 positions agree with TRBD1. The V segment lost 5 bases and the J segment 5 bases; nucleotides outside the gene matches: 6. Germline V lookup: CDR1 LNHDA, CDR2 SQIVND (reference sequence). The CDR3 covers 14 residues. The DNA for the CDR3 is TGTGCCAGTAGTTCTACAGGGGGCGCTTATGGCTACACCTTC. Residues: CASSSTGGAYGYTF.

The chain combines TRBV9 with TRBJ1-1, with 7 bases aligning to TRBD1. Germline assignment: CDR1 SGDLS and CDR2 YYNGEE. CDR3 length: 13 amino acids. J was trimmed by 7 bases and V by 4 bases; bases with no gene match: 7. CDR3 DNA: TGTGCCAGCAGCCTATCGACAGGGAATGAAGCTTTCTTT. Translation gives CASSLSTGNEAFF.

The V and J genes are TRBV30 and TRBJ2-4, with 7 bases matching TRBD1. Germline V gives CDR1 GTSNPN, CDR2 SVGIG (reference sequence). Trimming took 3 bases from V and 0 from J; bases not matched to a gene: 8. The CDR3 has 16 amino acids. DNA of the CDR3: TGTGCCTGGAGCCGTGGGACAGACCTAGCCAAAAACATTCAGTACTTC. It is translated as CAWSRGTDLAKNIQYF.

The chain is built from TRBV11-3 and TRBJ2-6; D is undetermined. The ends were cut back, 1 base at V and 4 bases at J, with 14 bases in the middle. The CDR3 length is 17 residues. Germline CDR1 SGHNT, CDR2 YENEEA. The CDR3 DNA sequence: TGTGCCAGCAGCTTAGGACCGGTAGCCGCCGGGGCCAACGTCCTGACTTTC. Encoded protein: CASSLGPVAAGANVLTF.

The chain carries TRBV30 and TRBJ2-6; unclear D gene. The CDR3 consists of 12 residues. The ends were cut back, 3 bases at V and 6 bases at J, with 6 bases in the middle. CDR1 and CDR2 from the germline V gene are GTSNPN and SVGIG (reference sequence). CDR3 bases: TGTGCCTGGAGCCCTGAGGCCAACGTCCTGACTTTC. It specifies CAWSPEANVLTF.

The J gene is TRBJ2-4, the V gene TRBV19, with D uncertain. V lost 4 bases and J lost 1, with 14 bases in between. The CDR3 has 16 amino acids. Germline CDR1 and CDR2: LNHDA and SQIVND (reference sequence). The CDR3, as DNA: TGTGCCAGTAGTACCATAGAAGCCGGGGCCAAAAACATTCAGTACTTC. Translation gives CASSTIEAGAKNIQYF.

V usage is TRBV7-3 and J usage is TRBJ2-2; 9 bases line up with TRBD2. Germline lookup yields CDR1 SGHTA and CDR2 FQGTGA. The CDR3 consists of 16 residues. Unmatched junction bases numbered 7, after V lost 5 bases and J lost 3 bases. The CDR3 nucleotides are TGTGCCAGCAGCCCCTTTTCTAGCGGGGACACCGGGGAGCTGTTTTTT. Protein product: CASSPFSSGDTGELFF.